This TCR beta chain was sequenced during a study of cytomegalovirus exposure and HLA in healthy donors. Study-level results: Relative to the approximately 700-donor mean, N-insertions were reportedly fewer in an Asian-associated ancestry cluster in a later analysis. In a later analysis, parvovirus B19, influenza, CMV and Epstein-Barr virus appeared linked to several top co-occurrence clusters. According to the study, approximately 150 TCR beta chains were cytomegalovirus-associated. Earlier results showed most TCR beta V segments being productive about 90% or about 30% of the time.

Regarding this clone: The antigen remains undetermined.

PCR used 60 Vbeta primers and 13 Jbeta primers. The assay was immunoSEQ multiplex PCR, and TCRdb's table has in-frame clones only and misses some. Seen here are approximately 140,000 clones, over 75% observed once, and the top ten hold roughly 0.5%. The sequencing input was PBMCs. The receptor's source is a woman aged 35 to 49 in good health and CMV-seronegative.

The CDR3 DNA reads TGTGCCAGAAGCCTCGGTCTAGCGGGCACAGATACGCAGTATTTT. Residues: CARSLGLAGTDTQYF. This chain joins TRBV5-3 and TRBJ2-3; 7 nucleotides line up with TRBD2. TRBV5-3 is known as an ORF, though its function is uncertain. V lost 4 bases and J lost 1; bases outside the gene matches: 6. The CDR3 totals 15 residues.